This T cell receptor (beta chain) came from a study of CD8 T cells in Susac syndrome. Sequencing of TCR beta was carried out in blood CD8+ and CD4+ T cells. The authors negatively isolated CD8+ and CD4+ T cells and FACS-enriched TEMRA cells. Germline values: CDR1 SGHRS, CDR2 YFSETQ. After removal of 3 bases from V and 4 bases from J, the junction contained 5 bases not matched to a gene. The CDR3 covers 15 residues. Random hexamers were used to reverse transcribe an amount of roughly 0.5 to 1 ug RNA. TCRdb redid the calling of the immunoSEQ multiplex PCR reads with MiXCR, one entry per CDR3 protein. Here the sample spans 300,000 or so distinct CDR3 sequences, roughly nine tenths being singletons.

This sequence joins TRBV5-1 and TRBJ2-3; 10 bases align to TRBD2. Sequencing was carried out using CD4+ T cells from PBMCs. This clonotype was obtained from a human donor with multiple sclerosis. The CDR3 nucleotides are TGCGCCAGCAGCTGGAGCGGGGGGGCCGCAGATACGCAGTATTTT. It is translated as CASSWSGGAADTQYF.